This TCR beta chain was documented in a study of regulatory T cells in long-lasting Graves disease. In the study overall: Under 3 months of antithyroid drugs had been taken by newly diagnosed Graves' patients.

Time point described: newly diagnosed GD, antithyroid drugs for less than 3 months. TCR sequences were obtained from RNA taken from PBMCs. Recruitment took place at an endocrinology department in Xi'an, China. Only a few counts were recorded for this clonotype. This likely came from a read error, as a far larger clone is one base away. Arm-PCR with iRepertoire HTBI primers amplified the CDR3 regions for these TCR beta libraries. TCRdb processed the multiplex PCR reads anew with MiXCR; each CDR3 protein has one entry. The data hold 500,000 or so distinct CDR3 sequences, with roughly 15% observed a single time. In addition, the sample was reused for a study of T cells in Graves' hyperthyroidism and ophthalmopathy. That publication notes: Ophthalmopathy cases were set apart from stable hyperthyroidism by a 13 V-J model.

The sequenced sample was peripheral blood mononuclear cells (PBMCs), obtained at new diagnosis, from a patient treated with antithyroid drugs. The sequence came from a woman aged 45 to 65 with Graves disease.

CDR3 DNA sequence: TGCAGTGCTAGCCCCAATTCAATAAGCGACGAGCAGTTCTTC. Protein sequence: CSASPNSISDEQFF. The V gene is TRBV20-1, the J gene TRBJ2-1; D unclear. V shed 3 bases and J shed 10 bases, with 19 bases lying between them. This CDR3 comprises 14 residues. Per germline, CDR1 DFQATT and CDR2 SNEGSKA (reference sequence).